The present T cell receptor beta chain was sequenced within a study of shared clonotypes between healthy human individuals (dated by TCRdb to 2018 to 2020). At the level of the whole study: The cohort comprised a couple of women and three men aged 18 to 49 years. Per donor, three plates each were used for CD4 naive and CD4 memory, two for CD8 naive, and one for CD8 memory. To estimate repertoire size and how much clonotype sharing occurs between individuals, the study deeply sequenced the blood TCR repertoires of 5 or 6 healthy adults. Libraries were prepared and TCR repertoires were sequenced by different laboratories using diverse techniques, in order to increase sequencing depth and limit assay-specific biases. Leukapheresis yielded between about 0.85 and 9.5 billion PBMCs per donor. Broader findings and caveats from the paper: Only blood was sampled, and tissue TCR repertoires likely differ from those in blood. Based on pairwise subsampling, the degree of clonotype sharing among donors was expected to be affected by sequencing depth. Even with the large sequencing depth, rarefaction of the sorted-subset datasets indicated that sequencing was incomplete. Because the study included only a small number of donors, the genetic and exposure-history diversity represented was limited. Compared with non-shared clonotypes, the clonotypes found in all four sorted-subset donors had higher generation probabilities. Sharing across a handful of donors was observed for approximately 4.6% of naive CD4, about 4% of naive CD8, 2% to 2.5% of memory CD4, and 0.4% of memory CD8 clonotypes. Estimated clonotype richness was generally larger for naive than for memory subsets.

The donors were healthy, HIV-negative adults who had no recently reported acute infections or vaccinations. All donors were Caucasian adults living in Nashville, Tennessee, USA. Magnetic negative selection was used to enrich CD4+ T cells, after which naive cells were positively selected on CD45RA and the negative fraction became the memory subset. Blood was collected by leukapheresis, and PBMCs were isolated by Ficoll-Histopaque density gradient centrifugation and then cryopreserved in liquid nitrogen vapor phase. Analytical flow cytometry was used to check the purity and quantity of each magnetically sorted T cell population. Genomic DNA was isolated from each sorted fraction and quantified by UV absorbance on a Nanodrop 2000c. TCR CDR3 regions were amplified from genomic DNA by multiplex PCR using the deep immunoSEQ assay. For each cell subset, the extracted genomic DNA was distributed evenly across all wells of several immunoSEQ 96-well plates, and each plate served as one replicate. Each replicate PCR for sorted subsets received 150 to 250 ng genomic DNA, equal to roughly 29,000 T cell genomes. Purified libraries were quantified with a Qubit 3.0 fluorometer, sized on a Bioanalyzer 2100, and re-quantified with the KAPA Library Quantification kit. A separate single-read 150-cycle Illumina NextSeq 550 flow cell was used to sequence each immunoSEQ 96-well plate. The original methods were these. Because the immunoSEQ output held only junctional sequences and lacked quality scores, the filtering could not match the filtering applied to full-length reads. To assign V/J genes and CDR3, sequences were annotated using PyIR, a Python wrapper for IgBLAST v1.9, with IMGT germline references. Reads with weak V/J assignments (E-value above 1e-6), missing CDR3, stop codons, out-of-frame junctions, or ambiguous translated residues were removed. V3J clonotypes were defined as sequences sharing an identical inferred V gene, J gene, and CDR3 amino acid sequence. Percentage overlap between repertoires was calculated by dividing the number of shared unique clonotypes by the size of the smaller repertoire. Repertoire richness was assessed with RTK rarefaction, the Chao1 estimator, and Recon v2.1 estimates of unobserved clonotypes. Generation probabilities were computed with OLGA for all TCRbeta clonotypes obtained by the gDNA method from a few donors. What TCRdb holds here is the immuneACCESS table cut down to in-frame rearrangements. Part of the clones is not present; checked against another copy, under half of the missing clones reflect an unresolved V gene, and the others are unexplained. D and trimming come from the DNA, and the V and J calls and clone size come from that table. A total of 2 million to 2.5 million clones appear in this sample, approximately 95% of them only once. The top ten clonotypes cover roughly 0.36% of the sample.

Points on this clone: The antigen it binds to is not known. No much larger clone is present one base from it, and per-base qualities are unavailable.

Spanning cysteine to phenylalanine, the CDR3 consists of 16 amino acids. Only CDR3 DNA remains: 48 bases, in frame from the first base. V is cut by 4 bases and J by 0 bases, and the space between the germline ends is 13 bases. The CDR1 and CDR2 encoded by the germline V gene are MNHNS and SASEGT. The receptor chain draws on TRBV6-1 and TRBJ2-1; the D gene is perhaps TRBD2, from 6 matching bases. The clonotype comes from a man between 18 and 35 years old in good health. Some clones in this sample may be carry-over from other donors' samples. The sample comprised naive CD4+ T cells from PBMCs. The cell subset or site label corresponds to: CD45RA+ positively selected. The nucleotides are TGTGCCAGCAGTGGGGCTAGCGCCCACTCCTACAATGAGCAGTTCTTC. Translated, it reads CASSGASAHSYNEQFF.